This T cell receptor (beta chain) was identified during a study of T cell clonotyping in hematopoietic cell transplantation. Points from the study as a whole: CD4 and CD8 repertoire contributions could not be separated without sorting. After transplant, recipient diversity fell while pathologically expanded clonotypes grew through day 180.

Produced via immunoSEQ multiplex PCR; TCRdb's table is partial and in-frame only. The sample lists about 9,600 clones, roughly 79% occurring once. As to this clone: The antigen remains unidentified.

Specimen: PBMCs, collected 30 days after allogeneic stem cell transplant. The sequence was collected from a female patient aged 40-50 years who had an allogeneic stem cell transplant from a related donor, so T cells may come from the graft donor. Some clones in this sample may be carry-over from other donors' samples.

The CDR3 region has the DNA TGTGCCAGCAGCTTGAGTTACACTGAAGCTTTCTTT. Protein sequence: CASSLSYTEAFF. The chain recombines TRBV7-9 with TRBJ1-1; no reliable D call. The CDR3 covers 12 residues. Germline CDR1 SEHNR, CDR2 FQNEAQ (reference sequence). Trimming shortened V by 3 bases and J by 3 bases, and 5 bases separated the two germline ends.